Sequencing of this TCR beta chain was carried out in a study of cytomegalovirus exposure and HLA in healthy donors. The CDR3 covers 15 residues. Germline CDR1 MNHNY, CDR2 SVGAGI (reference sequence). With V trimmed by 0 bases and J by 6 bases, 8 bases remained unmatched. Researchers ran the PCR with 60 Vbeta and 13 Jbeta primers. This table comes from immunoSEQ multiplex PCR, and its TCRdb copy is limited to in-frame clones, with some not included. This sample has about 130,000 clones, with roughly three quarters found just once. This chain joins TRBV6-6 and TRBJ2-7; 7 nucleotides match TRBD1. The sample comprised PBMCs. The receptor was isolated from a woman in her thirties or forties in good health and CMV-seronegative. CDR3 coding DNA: TGTGCCAGCAGTTACTCGACAGGGATTCTTTCCGAGCAGTACTTC. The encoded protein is CASSYSTGILSEQYF.